This T cell receptor (beta chain) comes out of a study of vaccination effects on CD4 cells after COVID-19. Following a roughly 9-day culture, CD4+ T cells were purified. CDR3 length: 15 amino acids. Trimming removed 6 bases from V and 0 bases from J; junction bases left unmatched: 8. The germline V gene encodes CDR1 MNHEY and CDR2 SMNVEV (reference sequence). Points on this clone: Its target is not known.

Measured with immunoSEQ multiplex PCR; TCRdb has only the in-frame clones, and not every one. The data show fewer than 40,000 clones, roughly 70% seen once. The sequencing here drew on CD4+ T cells from PBMCs cultured without peptide, taken before COVID-19 vaccination. The clonotype originates from a human donor who received a COVID-19 vaccine. The chain has TRBV27 and TRBJ2-7, with 7 bases aligning to TRBD1. The CDR3 bases are TGTGCCAGCAGCCTCCTGGGACAGAGCTCCTACGAGCAGTACTTC. Encoded protein: CASSLLGQSSYEQYF.